A single T cell receptor (beta chain) is shown here with its context. The protocol was immunoSEQ multiplex PCR, while the TCRdb copy is restricted to in-frame clones and leaves out a portion. The sample has some 260,000 clones, around 82% seen once. The record originates from a study of blood T cell repertoires in COVID-19. The sequenced material came from peripheral blood. The receptor was derived from a woman under 30 with acute or convalescent COVID-19.

The CDR3 reads CASSYLVGLAGEQYF. In nucleotides, the CDR3 is TGTGCCAGCAGTTACCTCGTAGGACTAGCGGGCGAGCAGTACTTC. V is TRBV6-5 and J is TRBJ2-7, with 11 positions matching TRBD2. With 2 bases clipped from V and 6 bases from J, the junction kept 6 bases outside the gene matches. The CDR3 is made up of 15 amino acids. Germline values: CDR1 MNHEY, CDR2 SVGAGI.